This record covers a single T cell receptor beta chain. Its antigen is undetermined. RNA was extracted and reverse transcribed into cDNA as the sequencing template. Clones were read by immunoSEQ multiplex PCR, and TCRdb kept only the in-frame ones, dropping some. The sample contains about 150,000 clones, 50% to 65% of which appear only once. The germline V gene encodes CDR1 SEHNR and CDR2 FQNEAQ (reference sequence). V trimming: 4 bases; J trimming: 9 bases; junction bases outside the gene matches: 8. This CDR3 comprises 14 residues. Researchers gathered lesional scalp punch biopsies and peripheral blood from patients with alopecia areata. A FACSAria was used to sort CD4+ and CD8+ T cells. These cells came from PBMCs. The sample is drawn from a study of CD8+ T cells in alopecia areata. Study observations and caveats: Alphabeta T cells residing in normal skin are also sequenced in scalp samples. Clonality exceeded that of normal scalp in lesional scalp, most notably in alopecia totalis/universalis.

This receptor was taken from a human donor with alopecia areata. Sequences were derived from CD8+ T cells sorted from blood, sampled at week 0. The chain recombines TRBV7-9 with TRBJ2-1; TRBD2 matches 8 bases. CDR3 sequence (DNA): TGTGCCAGCAGCTCTTCTACTAGCGGCCCTGAGCAGTTCTTC. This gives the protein CASSSSTSGPEQFF.